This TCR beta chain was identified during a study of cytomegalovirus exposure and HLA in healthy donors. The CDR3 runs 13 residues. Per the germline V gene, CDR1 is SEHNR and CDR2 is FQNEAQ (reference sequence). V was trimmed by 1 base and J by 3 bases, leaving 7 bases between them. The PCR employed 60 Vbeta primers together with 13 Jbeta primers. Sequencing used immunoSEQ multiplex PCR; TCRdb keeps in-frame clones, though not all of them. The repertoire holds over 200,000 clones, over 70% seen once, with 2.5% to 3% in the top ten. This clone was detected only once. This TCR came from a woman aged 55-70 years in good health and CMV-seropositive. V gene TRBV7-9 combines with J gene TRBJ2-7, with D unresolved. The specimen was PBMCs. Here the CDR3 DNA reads TGTGCCAGCAGCTTAGGCCAGTTCTACGAGCAGTACTTC. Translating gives CASSLGQFYEQYF.